Listed below are T cell receptor beta chains from one sample, sequenced in a study of blood T cell repertoires in COVID-19. This table comes from immunoSEQ multiplex PCR, and its TCRdb copy is limited to in-frame clones, with some not included. The table includes more than 85,000 clones, more than 75% detected once. The specimen sequenced was peripheral blood. Source of these receptors: a man aged 45 to 65 with active or convalescent COVID-19. CDR3s include the opening cysteine and the closing phenylalanine or tryptophan. The order of the fields is D gene, J gene, V gene, clone size, CDR3 protein, CDR3 DNA. D genes are given only for firm matches. Clone size is stated in some rows and not others, as once, few, many or a class when expanded.

d_gene: TRBD1; j_gene: TRBJ1-6; v_gene: TRBV5-5; abundance: NA; CDR3aa: CASTMIQGLNSPLHF; CDR3nt: TGTGCCAGCACCATGATACAGGGGCTAAATTCACCCCTCCACTTT
d_gene: TRBD2; j_gene: TRBJ2-1; v_gene: TRBV28; abundance: few; CDR3aa: CASGRGLAGGPNSYNEQFF; CDR3nt: TGTGCCAGCGGCCGCGGGCTAGCGGGGGGACCCAACTCCTACAATGAGCAGTTCTTC
d_gene: TRBD1; j_gene: TRBJ1-1; v_gene: TRBV6-5; abundance: NA; CDR3aa: CASSWTGAGEAFF; CDR3nt: TGTGCCAGCAGTTGGACAGGGGCCGGAGAAGCTTTCTTT
d_gene: NA; j_gene: TRBJ1-4; v_gene: TRBV7-8; abundance: once; CDR3aa: CASSPGGGINEKLFF; CDR3nt: TGTGCCAGCAGCCCCGGGGGGGGGATTAATGAAAAACTGTTTTTT
d_gene: NA; j_gene: TRBJ1-4; v_gene: TRBV28; abundance: NA; CDR3aa: CASSLLLTNEKLFF; CDR3nt: TGTGCCAGCAGTTTACTCTTAACTAATGAAAAACTGTTTTTT
d_gene: TRBD1; j_gene: TRBJ2-1; v_gene: TRBV5-4; abundance: NA; CDR3aa: CASSSRDRSYNEQFF; CDR3nt: TGTGCCAGCAGCTCCCGGGACAGGTCCTACAATGAGCAGTTCTTC
d_gene: TRBD1; j_gene: TRBJ1-6; v_gene: TRBV9; abundance: once; CDR3aa: CASSAGTGDNSPLHF; CDR3nt: TGTGCCAGCAGCGCCGGGACAGGGGATAATTCACCCCTCCACTTT
d_gene: TRBD1; j_gene: TRBJ2-1; v_gene: TRBV4-1; abundance: NA; CDR3aa: CASSQGDRGNEQFF; CDR3nt: TGCGCCAGCAGCCAAGGGGACAGGGGCAATGAGCAGTTCTTC
d_gene: TRBD1; j_gene: TRBJ2-7; v_gene: TRBV7-9; abundance: NA; CDR3aa: CASSLELGTGIHEQYF; CDR3nt: TGTGCCAGCAGCTTAGAATTGGGGACAGGGATTCACGAGCAGTACTTC
d_gene: NA; j_gene: TRBJ1-3; v_gene: TRBV18; abundance: once; CDR3aa: CASSPQGRRSGNTIYF; CDR3nt: TGTGCCAGCTCACCACAGGGTAGGAGGTCTGGAAACACCATATATTTT
d_gene: NA; j_gene: TRBJ2-7; v_gene: TRBV30; abundance: NA; CDR3aa: CAWSVRAGSEQYF; CDR3nt: TGTGCCTGGAGTGTACGAGCAGGGTCCGAGCAGTACTTC
d_gene: TRBD1; j_gene: TRBJ2-2; v_gene: TRBV5-1; abundance: few; CDR3aa: CARMTGGATGELFF; CDR3nt: TGCGCCAGGATGACAGGGGGCGCCACCGGGGAGCTGTTTTTT
d_gene: TRBD1; j_gene: TRBJ1-6; v_gene: TRBV14; abundance: NA; CDR3aa: CASSQDHPGQGAWNSPLHF; CDR3nt: TGTGCCAGCAGCCAAGATCACCCGGGACAGGGGGCTTGGAATTCACCCCTCCACTTT
d_gene: TRBD1; j_gene: TRBJ2-1; v_gene: TRBV18; abundance: NA; CDR3aa: CASSPARGHGEQFF; CDR3nt: TGTGCCAGCTCACCTGCCAGGGGGCATGGTGAGCAGTTCTTC
d_gene: NA; j_gene: TRBJ2-5; v_gene: TRBV7-2; abundance: NA; CDR3aa: CASSLSRETQYF; CDR3nt: TGTGCCAGCAGCTTAAGCCGTGAGACCCAGTACTTC
d_gene: TRBD1; j_gene: TRBJ1-3; v_gene: TRBV5-1; abundance: NA; CDR3aa: CASSFTLTGSGNTIYF; CDR3nt: TGCGCCAGCAGCTTTACTCTGACAGGGTCCGGAAACACCATATATTTT
d_gene: NA; j_gene: TRBJ1-1; v_gene: TRBV28; abundance: NA; CDR3aa: CASSSGQNTEAFF; CDR3nt: TGTGCCAGCAGTTCCGGACAGAACACTGAAGCTTTCTTT
d_gene: TRBD1; j_gene: TRBJ2-3; v_gene: TRBV5-1; abundance: NA; CDR3aa: CASSLAGGYADTQYF; CDR3nt: TGCGCCAGCAGCTTGGCAGGGGGCTATGCAGATACGCAGTATTTT
d_gene: NA; j_gene: TRBJ2-3; v_gene: TRBV21-1; abundance: NA; CDR3aa: CASSTRTSGVDTQYF; CDR3nt: TGTGCCAGCAGCACGAGGACTAGCGGAGTGGATACGCAGTATTTT
d_gene: NA; j_gene: TRBJ2-2; v_gene: TRBV19; abundance: NA; CDR3aa: CASATLRQNTGELFF; CDR3nt: TGTGCCAGCGCGACCCTGCGACAGAACACCGGGGAGCTGTTTTTT
d_gene: NA; j_gene: TRBJ1-5; v_gene: TRBV30; abundance: NA; CDR3aa: CAWSLQGFYSNQPQHF; CDR3nt: TGTGCCTGGAGTCTACAGGGTTTCTATAGCAATCAGCCCCAGCATTTT
d_gene: TRBD1; j_gene: TRBJ2-5; v_gene: TRBV18; abundance: NA; CDR3aa: CASSLGTAETQYF; CDR3nt: TGTGCCAGCTCACTGGGGACAGCGGAGACCCAGTACTTC
d_gene: NA; j_gene: TRBJ1-1; v_gene: TRBV4-2; abundance: NA; CDR3aa: CASSQDRGYTEAFF; CDR3nt: TGTGCCAGCAGCCAAGATAGGGGATACACTGAAGCTTTCTTT
d_gene: NA; j_gene: TRBJ2-5; v_gene: TRBV6-2/TRBV6-3; abundance: NA; CDR3aa: CASSQTGQQETQYF; CDR3nt: TGTGCCAGCAGTCAGACGGGACAACAAGAGACCCAGTACTTC
d_gene: NA; j_gene: TRBJ1-2; v_gene: TRBV2; abundance: NA; CDR3aa: CASSEELSYNYGYTF; CDR3nt: TGTGCCAGCAGTGAAGAGCTGAGCTATAACTATGGCTACACCTTC
d_gene: NA; j_gene: TRBJ1-2; v_gene: TRBV6-1; abundance: NA; CDR3aa: CASSESSPYYGYTF; CDR3nt: TGTGCCAGCAGTGAATCCTCCCCCTACTATGGCTACACCTTC
d_gene: NA; j_gene: TRBJ2-1; v_gene: TRBV6-2/TRBV6-3; abundance: NA; CDR3aa: CASSPLAGYANEQFF; CDR3nt: TGTGCCAGCAGCCCACTAGCTGGATACGCTAATGAGCAGTTCTTC
d_gene: TRBD1; j_gene: TRBJ1-2; v_gene: TRBV4-1; abundance: NA; CDR3aa: CASSQDHRGEGYTF; CDR3nt: TGCGCCAGCAGCCAAGATCACAGGGGGGAAGGCTACACCTTC
d_gene: NA; j_gene: TRBJ2-1; v_gene: TRBV30; abundance: NA; CDR3aa: CAWGPWGGPDEQFF; CDR3nt: TGTGCCTGGGGGCCCTGGGGGGGGCCCGATGAGCAGTTCTTC
d_gene: NA; j_gene: TRBJ1-1; v_gene: TRBV11-2; abundance: NA; CDR3aa: CASSLALNTEAFF; CDR3nt: TGTGCCAGCAGCTTAGCTCTTAACACTGAAGCTTTCTTT
d_gene: TRBD1; j_gene: TRBJ1-5; v_gene: TRBV7-8; abundance: many; CDR3aa: CASSYGQGGQPQHF; CDR3nt: TGTGCCAGCAGCTACGGACAGGGGGGGCAGCCCCAGCATTTT
d_gene: TRBD2; j_gene: TRBJ2-3; v_gene: TRBV6-5; abundance: NA; CDR3aa: CASSYSSGGGTDTQYF; CDR3nt: TGTGCCAGCAGTTACTCGAGTGGCGGGGGGACAGATACGCAGTATTTT
d_gene: NA; j_gene: TRBJ2-3; v_gene: TRBV20-1; abundance: NA; CDR3aa: CSASTGESTDTQYF; CDR3nt: TGCAGTGCTAGTACCGGGGAGAGCACAGATACGCAGTATTTT
d_gene: NA; j_gene: TRBJ1-1; v_gene: TRBV5-1; abundance: NA; CDR3aa: CASSSGGTLQEAFF; CDR3nt: TGCGCCAGCAGCTCGGGGGGGACACTCCAGGAAGCTTTCTTT
d_gene: TRBD1; j_gene: TRBJ1-4; v_gene: TRBV23-1; abundance: NA; CDR3aa: CASSQSGSDRGRVNEKLFF; CDR3nt: TGCGCCAGCAGTCAATCAGGCTCGGACAGGGGGCGAGTTAATGAAAAACTGTTTTTT
d_gene: NA; j_gene: TRBJ1-2; v_gene: TRBV2; abundance: NA; CDR3aa: CATGGGDPKYIYGYTF; CDR3nt: TGTGCCACCGGGGGGGGAGACCCGAAATACATCTATGGCTACACCTTC
d_gene: NA; j_gene: TRBJ2-3; v_gene: TRBV5-6; abundance: NA; CDR3aa: CASSLEGGQFTDTQYF; CDR3nt: TGTGCCAGCAGCTTGGAGGGGGGACAGTTCACAGATACGCAGTATTTT
d_gene: TRBD1; j_gene: TRBJ2-3; v_gene: TRBV3-1/TRBV3-2; abundance: once; CDR3aa: CASSQGAPDRADTQYF; CDR3nt: TGTGCCAGCAGCCAAGGAGCCCCGGACAGGGCAGATACGCAGTATTTT
d_gene: NA; j_gene: TRBJ2-1; v_gene: TRBV12-2; abundance: NA; CDR3aa: CASRFRTSNNEQFF; CDR3nt: TGTGCAAGTCGCTTTAGGACTAGCAACAATGAGCAGTTCTTC
d_gene: NA; j_gene: TRBJ2-1; v_gene: TRBV3-1/TRBV3-2; abundance: NA; CDR3aa: CASSQDTREQFF; CDR3nt: TGTGCCAGCAGCCAAGACACTAGGGAGCAGTTCTTC
d_gene: TRBD2; j_gene: TRBJ2-5; v_gene: TRBV6-5; abundance: NA; CDR3aa: CASIRTSGGEETQYF; CDR3nt: TGTGCCAGCATCAGGACTAGCGGGGGGGAAGAGACCCAGTACTTC
d_gene: TRBD2; j_gene: TRBJ2-1; v_gene: TRBV3-1/TRBV3-2; abundance: NA; CDR3aa: CASSPTSGGNYNEQFF; CDR3nt: TGTGCCAGCAGCCCGACTAGCGGGGGGAACTACAATGAGCAGTTCTTC